The rows below give T cell receptor beta chains drawn from one sample of a study of blood T cell repertoires in COVID-19. Sequencing used immunoSEQ multiplex PCR; TCRdb keeps in-frame clones, though not all of them. Of 100,000 to 150,000 clones listed, 87% are singletons. The sequencing input was peripheral blood. Receptors originate from a human donor in a cohort sampled during active COVID-19. CDR3s include the opening cysteine and the closing phenylalanine or tryptophan. The D gene is left open where the match is weak.

>TRBJ1-3|TRBV19|TRBD1|17
TGTGCCAGTAGTAGGACCAGGACAGGGCGGCATGGAAACACCATATATTTT
CASSRTRTGRHGNTIYF
>TRBJ1-2|TRBV4-1|TRBD1|17
TGCGCCAGCAGCCAACCACTCAAGGGACAGGGTAACTATGGCTACACCTTC
CASSQPLKGQGNYGYTF
>TRBJ1-1|TRBV7-9|TRBD1|14
TGTGCCAGCAGTACCGGGACAGCGAACACTGAAGCTTTCTTT
CASSTGTANTEAFF
>TRBJ2-2|TRBV7-9|NA|14
TGTGCCAGCAGCTCAAACAGGGTTACCGGGGAGCTGTTTTTT
CASSSNRVTGELFF
>TRBJ2-7|TRBV29-1|NA|11
TGCAGCGCGGGGAGCTCCTACGAGCAGTACTTC
CSAGSSYEQYF
>TRBJ2-4|TRBV11-3|TRBD1|16
TGTGCCAGCAGCCCTGGGACAGGGTCAGCCAAAAACATTCAGTACTTC
CASSPGTGSAKNIQYF
>TRBJ2-5|TRBV6-6|TRBD1|14
TGTGCCAGCAGTTTTACAGGGGGCTATGAGACCCAGTACTTC
CASSFTGGYETQYF
>TRBJ1-5|TRBV30|NA|13
TGTGCCTGGAAGCCCGGGGGAAATCAGCCCCAGCATTTT
CAWKPGGNQPQHF
>TRBJ2-7|TRBV15|TRBD2|16
TGTGCCACCAGCAGAAGGGCTAGCGGGAGATCGTACGAGCAGTACTTC
CATSRRASGRSYEQYF
>TRBJ1-1|TRBV2|NA|13
TGTGCCAGCAGTAGGGAGAAATTCACTGAAGCTTTCTTT
CASSREKFTEAFF
>TRBJ2-3|TRBV5-1|NA|15
TGCGCCAGCAGCTTGGAGGAGTCCGGCACAGATACGCAGTATTTT
CASSLEESGTDTQYF
>TRBJ2-7|TRBV18|NA|16
TGTGCCAGCTCACCACGGCGGGCTAGCGTTGAAGTCGAGCAGTACTTC
CASSPRRASVEVEQYF
>TRBJ1-1|TRBV27|NA|13
TGTGCCAGCAGTTTAGGGTCGGGATCACTGGCTTTCTTT
CASSLGSGSLAFF
>TRBJ1-1|TRBV28|NA|14
TGTGCCAGCATCCCCGGGGGGGGAAGTACTGAAGCTTTCTTT
CASIPGGGSTEAFF
>TRBJ2-7|TRBV30|TRBD2|15
TGTGCCTGGAGGGGACTAGCGGGGGGGAGATACGAGCAGTACTTC
CAWRGLAGGRYEQYF
>TRBJ2-2|TRBV5-6|TRBD1|17
TGTGCCAGCAGCTCTTTGGGACAGGGGAGACGCACCGGGGAGCTGTTTTTT
CASSSLGQGRRTGELFF
>TRBJ2-1|TRBV6-4|TRBD2|15
TGTGCCAGCAGTGGTGAACTAGCGGAATACAATGAGCAGTTCTTC
CASSGELAEYNEQFF
>TRBJ1-2|TRBV19|NA|13
TGTGCCAGTAGTATAACAGGGACCTATGGCTACACCTTC
CASSITGTYGYTF
>TRBJ2-5|TRBV19|TRBD2|15
TGTGCCAGTACGGGGAGCGGGGGGGCTGGTGAGACCCAGTACTTC
CASTGSGGAGETQYF
>TRBJ1-4|TRBV10-3|NA|13
TGTGCCATCAAGGCCAGGGGAGATGAAAAACTGTTTTTT
CAIKARGDEKLFF